The rows below give T cell receptor beta chains drawn from one sample of a study of neurological immune-mediated disorders. TCRdb itself ran the 5' RACE reads through MiXCR, one entry per CDR3 protein. The table lists under 35,000 distinct CDR3 sequences, about 14% of them singletons. The sequenced sample was CD4+ T cells from blood. These receptors came from a female donor with HTLV-1-associated myelopathy (HAM/TSP). Each CDR3 is given with its conserved first and last residue. Fields, in order: J gene, V gene, clone size, D gene, CDR3 protein, CDR3 DNA. A D gene is named only where the DNA matches it firmly. The size of a clone is reported for some rows only, either as once, few or many, or as a class for expanded clones.

J: TRBJ1-3
V: TRBV6-5
size: many
D: NA
CDR3: CASRTFSGNTIYF
DNA: TGTGCCAGCAGGACATTCTCTGGAAACACCATATATTTT

J: TRBJ2-7
V: TRBV15
size: NA
D: NA
CDR3: CATSRADSAYEQYF
DNA: TGTGCCACCAGCAGAGCCGACAGTGCCTACGAGCAGTACTTC

J: TRBJ2-7
V: TRBV20-1
size: many
D: TRBD1
CDR3: CSASEDRGPYEQYF
DNA: TGCAGTGCTAGTGAGGACAGGGGCCCCTACGAGCAGTACTTC

J: TRBJ2-7
V: TRBV2
size: medium-sized
D: NA
CDR3: CASRRDNAYEQYF
DNA: TGTGCCAGCAGAAGGGACAACGCCTACGAGCAGTACTTC

J: TRBJ1-4
V: TRBV7-2
size: many
D: TRBD1
CDR3: CASSPPGQGGKLFF
DNA: TGTGCCAGCAGCCCCCCGGGACAGGGTGGAAAACTGTTTTTT

J: TRBJ2-7
V: TRBV5-1
size: NA
D: NA
CDR3: CASSFYICSATRAPEAYEQYF
DNA: NA

J: TRBJ1-1
V: TRBV5-1
size: NA
D: NA
CDR3: CASRQGSFTEAFF
DNA: TGCGCCAGCAGACAGGGCTCTTTTACTGAAGCTTTCTTT

J: TRBJ2-1
V: TRBV9
size: many
D: NA
CDR3: CASSVEGGSQGNEQFF
DNA: TGTGCCAGCAGCGTAGAGGGAGGCTCACAGGGAAATGAGCAGTTCTTC

J: TRBJ1-4
V: TRBV29-1
size: many
D: NA
CDR3: CSVAREQSNEKLFF
DNA: TGCAGCGTTGCCCGTGAACAGTCTAATGAAAAACTGTTTTTT

J: TRBJ2-1
V: TRBV2
size: NA
D: TRBD1
CDR3: CASTWDRGQNEQFF
DNA: TGTGCCAGCACGTGGGACAGGGGTCAGAATGAGCAGTTCTTC

J: TRBJ1-2
V: TRBV12-3/TRBV12-4
size: NA
D: TRBD1
CDR3: CASRGTESNYGYTF
DNA: TGTGCCAGCAGAGGGACAGAGTCTAACTATGGCTACACCTTC

J: TRBJ2-1
V: TRBV20-1
size: NA
D: NA
CDR3: CSARDSTRVEQFF
DNA: TGCAGTGCTAGAGACTCTACTAGGGTTGAGCAGTTCTTC

J: TRBJ2-5
V: TRBV4-2
size: many
D: NA
CDR3: CASSQVGQITRETQYF
DNA: TGTGCCAGCAGCCAAGTAGGCCAAATTACGCGAGAGACCCAGTACTTC

J: TRBJ1-2
V: TRBV10-3
size: NA
D: NA
CDR3: CAIPHPGTTGYTF
DNA: TGTGCCATACCCCACCCGGGAACTACCGGCTACACCTTC

J: TRBJ1-5
V: TRBV4-3
size: many
D: NA
CDR3: CASSQDIRQPQHF
DNA: TGCGCCAGCAGCCAAGATATAAGGCAGCCCCAGCATTTT

J: TRBJ2-5
V: TRBV4-1
size: many
D: NA
CDR3: CASSQDNLEQETQYF
DNA: TGCGCCAGCAGCCAAGATAACCTGGAGCAAGAGACCCAGTACTTC

J: TRBJ2-7
V: TRBV25-1
size: many
D: NA
CDR3: CASRTYEQYF
DNA: TGTGCCAGCAGGACCTACGAGCAGTACTTC

J: TRBJ2-5
V: TRBV5-1
size: many
D: NA
CDR3: CASSVGQYQETQYF
DNA: TGCGCCAGTAGCGTAGGACAGTACCAAGAGACCCAGTACTTC

J: TRBJ1-1
V: TRBV7-9
size: NA
D: NA
CDR3: CASSYGLAGGGTEAFF
DNA: TGTGCCAGCAGCTACGGACTAGCGGGGGGGGGCACTGAAGCTTTCTTT

J: TRBJ2-7
V: TRBV6-5
size: NA
D: NA
CDR3: CASSYQAGGIYEQYF
DNA: TGTGCCAGCAGTTATCAGGCCGGGGGCATTTACGAGCAGTACTTC

J: TRBJ1-5
V: TRBV5-1
size: NA
D: TRBD1
CDR3: CASSSEGQGDNSNQPYHF
DNA: TGCGCCAGCAGCTCGGAGGGACAGGGGGATAATAGCAATCAGCCCTATCATTTT

J: TRBJ2-3
V: TRBV20-1
size: many
D: NA
CDR3: CSAYTRGGRYTQYF
DNA: TGCAGTGCATATACCAGGGGGGGCCGGTATACGCAGTATTTT

J: TRBJ2-3
V: TRBV6-1
size: NA
D: NA
CDR3: CASKLDSPRGYPQYF
DNA: TGTGCCAGCAAACTAGACAGCCCCAGGGGTTATCCGCAGTATTTT

J: TRBJ1-4
V: TRBV5-6
size: many
D: NA
CDR3: CASSSNPREGDEKLFF
DNA: TGTGCCAGCAGCAGCAACCCCCGGGAGGGGGATGAAAAACTGTTTTTT

J: TRBJ2-7
V: TRBV5-1
size: many
D: NA
CDR3: CASSPPGVTHEQYF
DNA: TGCGCCAGCAGTCCTCCAGGGGTGACCCACGAGCAGTACTTC

J: TRBJ2-2
V: TRBV6-5
size: many
D: NA
CDR3: CASSPSGGTGELFF
DNA: TGTGCCAGCAGCCCGAGCGGCGGCACCGGGGAGCTGTTTTTT

J: TRBJ2-6
V: TRBV7-9
size: many
D: TRBD2
CDR3: CASSSTRGGVPNVLTF
DNA: TGTGCCAGCAGCTCAACACGGGGGGGGGTGCCCAACGTCCTGACTTTC

J: TRBJ1-2
V: TRBV20-1
size: many
D: NA
CDR3: CSATDNTEGYTF
DNA: TGCAGTGCCACGGATAACACGGAGGGCTACACCTTC

J: TRBJ2-3
V: TRBV20-1
size: many
D: NA
CDR3: CSVEGGWADTQYF
DNA: TGCAGTGTCGAGGGAGGTTGGGCAGATACGCAGTATTTT

J: TRBJ2-2
V: TRBV20-1
size: NA
D: TRBD1
CDR3: CSARRQGNTGELFF
DNA: TGCAGTGCTAGAAGACAGGGAAACACCGGGGAGCTGTTTTTT

J: TRBJ1-1
V: TRBV5-6
size: many
D: TRBD1
CDR3: CASSVYRGPNTEAFF
DNA: TGTGCCAGCAGCGTCTACAGGGGTCCTAACACTGAAGCTTTCTTT

J: TRBJ1-6
V: TRBV30
size: many
D: NA
CDR3: CAWVAQGGSPLHF
DNA: TGTGCCTGGGTAGCACAGGGTGGTTCACCCCTCCACTTT

J: TRBJ2-2
V: TRBV5-5
size: many
D: TRBD1
CDR3: CASSLGQGNTGELFF
DNA: TGTGCCAGCAGCTTAGGACAGGGGAACACCGGGGAGCTGTTTTTT

J: TRBJ2-3
V: TRBV10-3
size: NA
D: NA
CDR3: CAISNCSTYTQYF
DNA: TGTGCCATCAGTAACTGTTCCACATATACGCAGTATTTT

J: TRBJ2-1
V: TRBV12-3/TRBV12-4
size: NA
D: TRBD1
CDR3: CASQLGQGRNNEQFF
DNA: TGTGCCAGCCAATTAGGACAGGGGAGAAACAATGAGCAGTTCTTC

J: TRBJ2-7
V: TRBV25-1
size: many
D: NA
CDR3: CASSESASSYEQYF
DNA: TGTGCCAGCAGTGAGAGCGCTAGCTCCTACGAGCAGTACTTC